Presented here are 25 T cell receptor beta chains from one specimen sequenced in a study of blood T cell repertoires in COVID-19. Sequencing was performed with immunoSEQ multiplex PCR; in TCRdb, only in-frame clones are kept and a portion is missing. The data hold approximately 340,000 clones, with around 82% observed a single time. The sample consisted of peripheral blood. Receptors originate from a man aged 25-45 years with active or convalescent COVID-19.

The CDR3 sequence: CATQAGASMAFF. The CDR3 region has the DNA TGTGCCACCCAGGCGGGGGCGTCTATGGCTTTCTTT. The chain recombines TRBV6-5 with TRBJ1-1; D might be TRBD1 (6 bases). The V and J ends lost 10 bases and 11 bases respectively, with 20 bases between them. CDR3 length: 12 residues. Germline V gene lookup returns CDR1 MNHEY and CDR2 SVGAGI.

Only a few counts were recorded for this clone. This chain uses TRBV20-1 with TRBJ2-3; D is unclear. Germline lookup yields CDR1 DFQATT and CDR2 SNEGSKA (reference sequence). The CDR3 consists of 9 residues. V lost 6 bases, J lost 6 bases, and 4 bases lay in between. CDR3 sequence reads: CSAEDTQYF. DNA of the CDR3: TGCAGTGCAGAGGATACGCAGTATTTT.

CDR3 coding DNA: TGTGCCAGCAGCCTCGACAGGGCCGCCTACGAGCAGTACTTC. It codes for CASSLDRAAYEQYF. The chain is built from TRBV11-3 and TRBJ2-7, with 7 positions matching TRBD1. V was pared by 5 bases and J by 2 bases, with 6 bases of the junction left unmatched. Germline V gene data show CDR1 as SGHNT and CDR2 as YENEEA. The CDR3 runs to 14 residues.

V and J are TRBV6-6 and TRBJ2-7; D is perhaps TRBD2 (6 bases). Germline CDR1 is MNHNY and CDR2 is SVGAGI (reference sequence). V was pared by 5 bases and J by 0 bases, with 14 bases between. CDR3 length: 15 amino acids. The CDR3 here is CASSPRGGSSYEQYF. The CDR3 bases are TGTGCCAGCAGTCCCCGGGGAGGAAGCTCCTACGAGCAGTACTTC.

The chain joins TRBV7-2 to TRBJ2-1; D gene unclear. V lost 0 bases and J 6 bases, leaving 12 bases between the germline ends. Germline CDR1 SGHTA, CDR2 FQGNSA. The CDR3 loop spans 15 amino acids. CDR3 loop: CASSLALGSANEQFF. The CDR3 coding sequence is TGTGCCAGCAGCTTAGCGCTCGGTTCCGCCAATGAGCAGTTCTTC. Full variable domain (rest looked up from reference TRBV7-2 and TRBJ2-1): GAGVSQSPSNKVTEKGKDVELRCDPISGHTALYWYRQSLGQGLEFLIYFQGNSAPDKSGLPSDRFSAERTGGSVSTLTIQRTQQEDSAVYLCASSLALGSANEQFFGPGTRLTVL.

This clone has only a few counts. The rearrangement links TRBV6-2 or TRBV6-3 to TRBJ2-7; maybe TRBD2 (7 bases). The ends were cut back, 4 bases at V and 1 base at J, with 17 bases in the middle. Germline values: CDR1 MNHEY, CDR2 SVGEGT. The CDR3 totals 16 residues. The CDR3 sequence is CASSFQPGGTSYEQYF. In nucleotides, the CDR3 is TGTGCCAGCAGTTTTCAACCGGGGGGCACTTCCTACGAGCAGTACTTC.

The rearrangement links TRBV5-1 to TRBJ2-7; TRBD1 agrees at 12 bases. The junction had 8 bases not matched to a gene; V was cut back by 7 bases and J by 6 bases. The CDR3 sequence is 14 residues long. CDR1 and CDR2 (germline): SGHRS, YFSETQ. The CDR3 reads CASRSGTGGFEQYF. Written as DNA, the CDR3 is TGCGCCAGCCGCTCGGGGACAGGGGGCTTCGAGCAGTACTTC.

The rearrangement links TRBV30 to TRBJ1-4; 8 positions match TRBD1. The V segment lost 7 bases and the J segment 2 bases; nucleotides outside the gene matches: 6. The V gene's germline CDR1 is GTSNPN and CDR2 SVGIG (reference sequence). CDR3 size: 14 residues. The chain's CDR3 is CASGQGATNEKLFF. For the CDR3, the DNA is TGTGCCTCTGGACAGGGTGCGACTAATGAAAAACTGTTTTTT.

The gene calls are TRBV5-1 and TRBJ1-1; D gene unclear. From germline, CDR1 is SGHRS and CDR2 YFSETQ. CDR3 size: 13 residues. V lost 4 bases and J lost 8, with 15 bases in between. The CDR3 sequence: CASSARRGREAFF. In DNA form, the CDR3 reads TGCGCCAGCAGCGCCCGACGGGGAAGAGAAGCTTTCTTT.

The CDR3 coding sequence is TGTGCCAGCAGCTCCCTCCCTCGGGGGACTAACTATGGCTACACCTTC. It codes for CASSSLPRGTNYGYTF. This chain uses TRBV9 with TRBJ1-2; D is possibly TRBD1 (5 bases). CDR3 length: 16 residues. Germline V lookup: CDR1 SGDLS, CDR2 YYNGEE. The V end was cut by 4 bases, the J end by 0 bases, with 16 bases between.

CDR3 bases: TGTGCCAGCAGCCAGAGGACAGGGGGTTATGGGGCCAACGTCCTGACTTTC. This translates into CASSQRTGGYGANVLTF. The chain links TRBV3-1 (or the pseudogene TRBV3-2) to TRBJ2-6; 10 bases align to TRBD1. The germline CDR1 and CDR2 sequences are LGHDT and YNNKEL (reference sequence). The J segment lost 3 bases and the V segment lost 3 bases, leaving 5 bases of the junction unmatched. The CDR3 runs 17 residues.

This clone was seen only once. The V and J genes are TRBV30 and TRBJ1-2; 8 nucleotides line up with TRBD1. Germline CDR1 and CDR2: GTSNPN and SVGIG (reference sequence). The CDR3 length is 16 residues. V lost 1 base, J lost 4 bases, and 11 bases stayed unmatched. The CDR3 DNA is TGTGCCTGGAGTGAAGATCTAGCAGGGGGCATCTATGGCTACACCTTC. The encoded protein is CAWSEDLAGGIYGYTF.

Worth noting for this clone: In the same sample, other DNA sequences code for this CDR3. V and J are TRBV5-1 and TRBJ2-2, with 7 bases aligning to TRBD2. Germline CDR1 and CDR2: SGHRS and YFSETQ. This CDR3 has 14 amino acids. J gave up 5 bases and V 2 bases, and 3 bases lay outside the gene matches. The DNA of the CDR3 is TGCGCCAGCAGCTTAGCAGCGGGGACCGGGGAGCTGTTTTTT. Its protein is CASSLAAGTGELFF. The entire variable domain, with the rest obtained from reference TRBV5-1 and TRBJ2-2, is as follows: KAGVTQTPRYLIKTRGQQVTLSCSPISGHRSVSWYQQTPGQGLQFLFEYFSETQRNKGNFPGRFSGRQFSNSRSEMNVSTLELGDSALYLCASSLAAGTGELFFGEGSRLTVL.

V and J are TRBV13 and TRBJ1-4; TRBD1 might be the D (5 bases). Trimming removed 3 bases from V and 0 bases from J, with 11 bases in between. Per the germline V gene, CDR1 is PRHDT and CDR2 is FYEKMQ (reference sequence). The CDR3 is 16 residues long. The CDR3, as DNA: TGTGCCAGCAGCTTGTTCGGGGGTGCAACTAATGAAAAACTGTTTTTT. Its protein is CASSLFGGATNEKLFF.

V and J are TRBV30 and TRBJ2-3, with D maybe TRBD2 (6 bases). The CDR3 totals 14 residues. CDR1 and CDR2 from the germline V gene are GTSNPN and SVGIG (reference sequence). The V gene lost 6 bases and the J gene lost 2 bases, with 15 bases spanning the gap. CDR3 region: CACPAGGLTDTQYF. CDR3 coding DNA: TGTGCCTGTCCAGCGGGCGGACTCACAGATACGCAGTATTTT.

V and J are TRBV5-1 and TRBJ1-1, with 8 positions matching TRBD1. Germline CDR1 and CDR2: SGHRS and YFSETQ. V lost 2 bases to trimming and J lost 8 bases; unmatched junction nucleotides: 2. CDR3 length: 12 residues. Here the CDR3 reads CASSFRDREAFF. The CDR3 nucleotides read TGCGCCAGCAGCTTCCGGGACAGGGAAGCTTTCTTT.

The chain employs TRBV7-8 and TRBJ2-1; 12 nucleotides line up with TRBD2. Germline values: CDR1 SGHVS, CDR2 FQNEAQ. Unmatched junction bases numbered 19, after V lost 10 bases and J lost 9 bases. The CDR3 is 17 residues long. The CDR3: CATRQSRSSGGAGEQFF. CDR3 DNA: TGTGCCACTCGACAGTCCCGGTCTAGCGGGGGGGCCGGTGAGCAGTTCTTC.

This chain connects TRBV30 to TRBJ2-3, with 9 bases fitting TRBD2. After removal of 7 bases from V and 4 bases from J, the junction contained 12 bases not matched to a gene. CDR3 length equals 15 residues. From germline, CDR1 is GTSNPN and CDR2 SVGIG (reference sequence). CDR3 nucleotide sequence: TGTGCCTTGACCCCCCCGGGACTAGCTCCAGATACGCAGTATTTT. Residues: CALTPPGLAPDTQYF.

The chain combines TRBV11-2 with TRBJ1-1, with unresolved D. The CDR3 length is 13 residues. Per germline, CDR1 SGHAT and CDR2 FQNNGV. Trimming stripped 3 bases from V and 1 base from J, with 6 bases between. CDR3 bases: TGTGCCAGCAGCTTTACGGGGAACACTGAAGCTTTCTTT. Translating it yields CASSFTGNTEAFF.

The V and J genes are TRBV5-8 and TRBJ1-4; 9 bases align to TRBD1. The CDR3 is 17 residues long. J gave up 7 bases and V 4 bases, and 14 bases lay outside the gene matches. CDR1 is SGHTS, CDR2 YDEGEE, per germline. In nucleotides, the CDR3 is TGTGCCAGCAGCCTAACCTCCGGGACAGGGTCCAGTGAAAAACTGTTTTTT. It specifies CASSLTSGTGSSEKLFF.

The chain has TRBV28 and TRBJ2-7, with TRBD2 matching 8 bases. The CDR3 runs to 15 residues. Germline loops: CDR1 MDHEN, CDR2 SYDVKM. Germline trimming cut 4 bases from V and 2 bases from J; bases unmatched to any gene: 7. DNA for the CDR3: TGTGCCAGCAGTTCTCCGGGACTAGTGCCCTACGAGCAGTACTTC. This codes for CASSSPGLVPYEQYF.

This chain connects TRBV3-1 (or the pseudogene TRBV3-2) to TRBJ2-5; TRBD1 matches at 10 bases. The CDR3 is 13 residues long. V gave up 4 bases and J gave up 5 bases; unmatched junction bases: 1. Germline assignment: CDR1 LGHDT and CDR2 YNNKEL (reference sequence). CDR3 nucleotide sequence: TGTGCCAGCAGCCGGACAGGGGGGGAGACCCAGTACTTC. Its protein product is CASSRTGGETQYF.

This clone was picked up a small number of times. The J gene is TRBJ2-1, the V gene TRBV29-1; TRBD2 is a possible D gene (5 bases). There are 11 residues in the CDR3. The germline V gene encodes CDR1 SQVTM and CDR2 ANQGSEA. CDR3 sequence: CSDRTGNEQFF. Here the CDR3 DNA reads TGCAGTGATCGTACGGGGAATGAGCAGTTCTTC.

The V gene is TRBV4-3, the J gene TRBJ2-7; D ambiguous. Trimming took 4 bases from V and 1 from J, leaving 14 bases between them. The CDR3 totals 15 residues. CDR1 and CDR2 from the germline V gene are LGHNA and YSLEER. The CDR3 coding sequence is TGCGCCAGCAGCCTAGACCGGTACGGTTCCTACGAGCAGTACTTC. Translation gives CASSLDRYGSYEQYF.

This rearrangement joins TRBV4-3 to TRBJ2-1; TRBD2 might be the D (5 bases). Trimming left V 0 bases short and J 11 bases short, with 17 bases between. Germline assignment: CDR1 LGHNA and CDR2 YSLEER. CDR3 length: 15 amino acids. The CDR3 sequence is CASSQDLRAARKQFF. For the CDR3, the DNA is TGCGCCAGCAGCCAAGATTTGAGGGCAGCTAGAAAGCAGTTCTTC.